The rows below give T cell receptor beta chains drawn from one sample of a study of T cell repertoires in cytomegalovirus infection. Each CDR3 protein is one row after TCRdb ran MiXCR on the reads. The sample records 450,000 to 650,000 distinct CDR3 sequences, approximately 25% being singletons. Sequencing used PBMCs. The receptors here all came from a human donor in good health (CMV status not recorded). Some clones in this sample may be carry-over from other donors' samples. The CDR3 runs from the conserved cysteine through the conserved F or W. D genes are given only for firm matches. Part of the rows lack a size; the others show once, few, many or a class for expanded clones.

d_gene: NA; v_gene: TRBV12-3/TRBV12-4; abundance: many; j_gene: TRBJ2-1; CDR3aa: CASSFVQRAEIGDEQFF; CDR3nt: TGTGCCAGCAGTTTTGTCCAGAGAGCGGAAATAGGTGATGAGCAGTTCTTC
d_gene: NA; v_gene: TRBV9; abundance: few; j_gene: TRBJ2-2; CDR3aa: CASSGGGAGELFF; CDR3nt: TGTGCCAGCAGCGGAGGGGGGGCCGGGGAGCTGTTTTTT
d_gene: TRBD2; v_gene: TRBV5-6; abundance: NA; j_gene: TRBJ2-1; CDR3aa: CASSLLIAGAEQFF; CDR3nt: TGTGCCAGCAGCTTGTTGATAGCGGGAGCTGAGCAGTTCTTC
d_gene: NA; v_gene: TRBV7-6; abundance: NA; j_gene: TRBJ1-1; CDR3aa: CASSSRVGAEAFF; CDR3nt: TGTGCCAGCAGCTCCAGGGTGGGGGCTGAAGCTTTCTTT
d_gene: NA; v_gene: TRBV7-2; abundance: many; j_gene: TRBJ2-1; CDR3aa: CASSLRGQFNEQFF; CDR3nt: TGTGCCAGCAGCTTACGTGGACAGTTTAATGAGCAGTTCTTC
d_gene: TRBD2; v_gene: TRBV6-2/TRBV6-3; abundance: NA; j_gene: TRBJ2-1; CDR3aa: CASRGLALYNEQFF; CDR3nt: TGTGCCAGCAGGGGACTAGCGCTCTACAATGAGCAGTTCTTC
d_gene: NA; v_gene: TRBV15; abundance: few; j_gene: TRBJ2-3; CDR3aa: CATSRQLTDTQYF; CDR3nt: TGTGCCACCAGCAGACAGCTCACAGATACGCAGTATTTT
d_gene: NA; v_gene: TRBV6-2/TRBV6-3; abundance: NA; j_gene: TRBJ1-1; CDR3aa: CASSYSNTLGTEAFF; CDR3nt: TGTGCCAGCAGTTACTCGAACACCTTGGGCACTGAAGCTTTCTTT
d_gene: TRBD2; v_gene: TRBV7-6; abundance: few; j_gene: TRBJ2-5; CDR3aa: CASTTSVQETQYF; CDR3nt: TGTGCCAGCACAACTAGCGTTCAAGAGACCCAGTACTTC
d_gene: TRBD1; v_gene: TRBV20-1; abundance: NA; j_gene: TRBJ1-1; CDR3aa: CSARRTGQNTEAFF; CDR3nt: TGCAGTGCTAGGAGGACAGGACAGAACACTGAAGCTTTCTTT
d_gene: NA; v_gene: TRBV6-5; abundance: NA; j_gene: TRBJ1-1; CDR3aa: CASSYSRIGSEAFF; CDR3nt: TGTGCCAGCAGTTACTCGAGGATAGGGAGTGAAGCTTTCTTT
d_gene: NA; v_gene: TRBV12-3/TRBV12-4; abundance: many; j_gene: TRBJ1-4; CDR3aa: CASTPQGKNEKLFF; CDR3nt: TGTGCCAGCACCCCACAGGGCAAGAATGAAAAACTGTTTTTT
d_gene: NA; v_gene: TRBV7-9; abundance: NA; j_gene: TRBJ1-1; CDR3aa: CASSLGGGRAEAFF; CDR3nt: TGTGCCAGCAGCCTAGGAGGGGGTCGAGCCGAGGCTTTCTTT
d_gene: NA; v_gene: TRBV27; abundance: NA; j_gene: TRBJ2-1; CDR3aa: CASSTRGGDNEQFF; CDR3nt: TGTGCCAGCAGCACCAGGGGGGGCGACAATGAGCAGTTCTTC
d_gene: NA; v_gene: TRBV5-4; abundance: NA; j_gene: TRBJ2-4; CDR3aa: CASSARQGYGIDIQYF; CDR3nt: TGTGCCAGCAGCGCTCGGCAGGGGTACGGGATAGACATTCAGTACTTC
d_gene: NA; v_gene: TRBV15; abundance: few; j_gene: TRBJ1-5; CDR3aa: CATSRPNQPQHF; CDR3nt: TGTGCCACCAGCAGACCTAATCAGCCCCAGCATTTT
d_gene: NA; v_gene: TRBV7-2; abundance: many; j_gene: TRBJ2-1; CDR3aa: CASSSLGLTNEQFF; CDR3nt: TGTGCCAGCAGCTCTCTTGGGTTGACTAATGAGCAGTTCTTC
d_gene: NA; v_gene: TRBV7-2; abundance: many; j_gene: TRBJ2-1; CDR3aa: CASSLAVRDEQFF; CDR3nt: TGTGCCAGCAGCTTAGCGGTGCGGGATGAGCAGTTCTTC
d_gene: NA; v_gene: TRBV7-9; abundance: few; j_gene: TRBJ1-5; CDR3aa: CASSSTISGQPQHF; CDR3nt: TGTGCCAGCAGCTCGACAATTTCAGGGCAGCCCCAGCATTTT
d_gene: NA; v_gene: TRBV6-2/TRBV6-3; abundance: NA; j_gene: TRBJ2-5; CDR3aa: CASSTGTFRTMKETQYF; CDR3nt: TGTGCCAGCAGTACCGGGACTTTCAGGACCATGAAAGAGACCCAGTACTTC
d_gene: NA; v_gene: TRBV11-2; abundance: NA; j_gene: TRBJ2-5; CDR3aa: CASTQGMYQETQYF; CDR3nt: TGTGCCAGCACCCAGGGGATGTACCAAGAGACCCAGTACTTC
d_gene: TRBD1; v_gene: TRBV19; abundance: NA; j_gene: TRBJ1-5; CDR3aa: CASSLWDRVKHF; CDR3nt: TGTGCCAGTAGTCTTTGGGACAGGGTAAAGCATTTT
d_gene: TRBD2; v_gene: TRBV12-3/TRBV12-4; abundance: many; j_gene: TRBJ2-1; CDR3aa: CASRASGKNEQFF; CDR3nt: TGTGCCTCCAGGGCTAGCGGGAAAAATGAGCAGTTCTTC
d_gene: NA; v_gene: TRBV28; abundance: NA; j_gene: TRBJ1-6; CDR3aa: CASSLANQGSVSPLHF; CDR3nt: TGTGCCAGCAGTTTAGCAAACCAGGGAAGCGTGTCACCCCTCCACTTT
d_gene: NA; v_gene: TRBV7-2; abundance: NA; j_gene: TRBJ2-1; CDR3aa: CASSIMGRTPREQFF; CDR3nt: TGTGCCAGCAGCATAATGGGACGGACCCCGCGGGAGCAGTTCTTC
d_gene: TRBD1; v_gene: TRBV5-4; abundance: NA; j_gene: TRBJ1-1; CDR3aa: CASSFGGGQLEAFF; CDR3nt: TGTGCCAGCAGCTTTGGGGGGGGACAGTTGGAAGCTTTCTTT
d_gene: NA; v_gene: TRBV4-1; abundance: NA; j_gene: TRBJ2-1; CDR3aa: CASSYGSIIYNEQFF; CDR3nt: TGCGCCAGCTCGTACGGGTCTATAATCTACAATGAGCAGTTCTTC
d_gene: NA; v_gene: TRBV4-2; abundance: many; j_gene: TRBJ2-3; CDR3aa: CASSQVPDATDTQYF; CDR3nt: TGTGCCAGCAGCCAAGTGCCAGACGCCACAGATACGCAGTATTTT
d_gene: NA; v_gene: TRBV20-1; abundance: NA; j_gene: TRBJ2-7; CDR3aa: CSARDVGASYEQYF; CDR3nt: TGCAGTGCTAGAGACGTGGGTGCGAGCTACGAGCAGTACTTC
d_gene: NA; v_gene: TRBV6-2/TRBV6-3; abundance: NA; j_gene: TRBJ1-5; CDR3aa: CASTLSTENQPQHF; CDR3nt: TGTGCCAGCACCCTATCCACAGAGAATCAGCCCCAGCATTTT
d_gene: NA; v_gene: TRBV11-2; abundance: NA; j_gene: TRBJ1-2; CDR3aa: CASSPSSPSRTALNYGYTF; CDR3nt: TGTGCCAGCAGCCCCAGTTCCCCCTCTCGGACAGCTTTGAACTATGGCTACACCTTC
d_gene: NA; v_gene: TRBV2; abundance: NA; j_gene: TRBJ1-5; CDR3aa: CASSHEGPINPQHF; CDR3nt: TGTGCCAGCAGTCATGAGGGTCCTATCAATCCCCAGCATTTT
d_gene: NA; v_gene: TRBV28; abundance: many; j_gene: TRBJ2-2; CDR3aa: CASSREAGRPTGELFF; CDR3nt: TGTGCCAGCAGTCGAGAGGCGGGACGGCCCACCGGGGAGCTGTTTTTT
d_gene: TRBD2; v_gene: TRBV7-6; abundance: few; j_gene: TRBJ2-1; CDR3aa: CASSPSPGLTNEQFF; CDR3nt: TGTGCCAGCAGCCCGTCACCGGGACTAACTAATGAGCAGTTCTTC
d_gene: NA; v_gene: TRBV4-1; abundance: few; j_gene: TRBJ1-1; CDR3aa: CASSQSTGGVSMNTEAFF; CDR3nt: TGCGCCAGCAGCCAATCAACGGGGGGGGTTTCCATGAACACTGAAGCTTTCTTT
d_gene: NA; v_gene: TRBV27; abundance: few; j_gene: TRBJ2-7; CDR3aa: CASSLMVDSYEQYF; CDR3nt: TGTGCCAGCAGTTTAATGGTGGATTCCTACGAGCAGTACTTC
d_gene: TRBD1; v_gene: TRBV7-8; abundance: many; j_gene: TRBJ2-5; CDR3aa: CASSYRGKETQYF; CDR3nt: TGTGCCAGCAGCTACAGGGGTAAAGAGACCCAGTACTTC
d_gene: TRBD1; v_gene: TRBV19; abundance: NA; j_gene: TRBJ1-5; CDR3aa: CASSIREGALYSNQPQHF; CDR3nt: TGTGCCAGTAGTATCCGGGAGGGGGCACTTTATAGCAATCAGCCCCAGCATTTT
d_gene: TRBD2; v_gene: TRBV4-1; abundance: NA; j_gene: TRBJ2-1; CDR3aa: CASSPGRETSGYYNEQFF; CDR3nt: TGCGCCAGCAGCCCGGGACGGGAAACTAGCGGGTACTACAATGAGCAGTTCTTC
d_gene: NA; v_gene: TRBV11-2; abundance: NA; j_gene: TRBJ2-5; CDR3aa: CASSYPAGEYQETQYF; CDR3nt: TGTGCCAGCAGCTATCCGGCAGGGGAATACCAAGAGACCCAGTACTTC
d_gene: NA; v_gene: TRBV20-1; abundance: NA; j_gene: TRBJ1-3; CDR3aa: CSARSGAGNTIYF; CDR3nt: TGCAGTGCTAGATCCGGGGCCGGAAACACCATATATTTT
d_gene: TRBD1; v_gene: TRBV6-2/TRBV6-3; abundance: few; j_gene: TRBJ2-1; CDR3aa: CASSYQDRDNEQFF; CDR3nt: TGTGCCAGCAGTTACCAGGACAGGGACAATGAGCAGTTCTTC
d_gene: NA; v_gene: TRBV5-6; abundance: few; j_gene: TRBJ1-2; CDR3aa: CASSLRGSGYGYTF; CDR3nt: TGTGCCAGCAGCTTACGCGGTTCAGGCTATGGCTACACCTTC
d_gene: NA; v_gene: TRBV29-1; abundance: few; j_gene: TRBJ2-3; CDR3aa: CSVEDLGNTQYF; CDR3nt: TGCAGCGTTGAAGATCTTGGAAATACGCAGTATTTT
d_gene: NA; v_gene: TRBV19; abundance: NA; j_gene: TRBJ1-2; CDR3aa: CASNSQGSYGYTF; CDR3nt: TGTGCCAGTAATTCACAGGGTAGCTATGGCTACACCTTC
d_gene: NA; v_gene: TRBV7-2; abundance: NA; j_gene: TRBJ1-2; CDR3aa: CASSLWGARGYTF; CDR3nt: TGTGCCAGCAGCTTATGGGGGGCCCGTGGCTACACCTTC
d_gene: TRBD2; v_gene: TRBV7-6; abundance: NA; j_gene: TRBJ2-5; CDR3aa: CASSTGLEETQYF; CDR3nt: TGTGCCAGCAGCACCGGACTAGAAGAGACCCAGTACTTC
d_gene: TRBD2; v_gene: TRBV7-8; abundance: many; j_gene: TRBJ2-1; CDR3aa: CASSHLAGGKVGQFF; CDR3nt: TGTGCCAGCAGCCACCTAGCGGGAGGGAAGGTGGGGCAGTTCTTC
d_gene: TRBD1; v_gene: TRBV7-2; abundance: many; j_gene: TRBJ1-4; CDR3aa: CASSFSRVQGKYEKLFF; CDR3nt: TGTGCCAGCAGCTTTAGCAGAGTACAGGGGAAGTACGAAAAACTGTTTTTT
d_gene: TRBD1; v_gene: TRBV5-1; abundance: NA; j_gene: TRBJ1-2; CDR3aa: CASSAQGAYGYTF; CDR3nt: TGCGCCAGCTCAGCCCAGGGGGCCTATGGCTACACCTTC
d_gene: NA; v_gene: TRBV7-2; abundance: many; j_gene: TRBJ2-5; CDR3aa: CASSFRLRPQETQYF; CDR3nt: TGTGCCAGCAGCTTCCGCTTAAGGCCTCAAGAGACCCAGTACTTC
d_gene: TRBD1; v_gene: TRBV28; abundance: few; j_gene: TRBJ1-4; CDR3aa: CASSRTADRVGEKLFF; CDR3nt: TGTGCCAGCAGTCGGACGGCGGACAGGGTCGGTGAAAAACTGTTTTTT
d_gene: NA; v_gene: TRBV19; abundance: NA; j_gene: TRBJ1-5; CDR3aa: CASQPGAHQPQHF; CDR3nt: TGTGCCAGTCAGCCAGGGGCTCATCAGCCCCAGCATTTT